One and the same sample provided the 8 T cell receptor beta chains below, sequenced in a study of chemoradiotherapy in HPV16-positive cancers. Sequencing was performed with immunoSEQ multiplex PCR; in TCRdb, only in-frame clones are kept and a portion is missing. The table includes some 28,000 clones, around 84% detected once. The sequencing used blood, collected from a patient who underwent chemoradiotherapy. The receptors shown here come from a human donor with HPV-associated anogenital cancer.

This clone was counted a single time. This chain connects TRBV11-3 to TRBJ2-1; TRBD2 is a possible D gene (6 bases). Germline loops: CDR1 SGHNT, CDR2 YENEEA. V shed 1 base and J shed 8 bases, with 18 bases lying between them. The CDR3 totals 16 residues. The CDR3 DNA reads as TGTGCCAGCAGCTTAGGGGACTCCCAGGTGGTCGATGAGCAGTTCTTC. Encoded protein: CASSLGDSQVVDEQFF.

The V and J genes are TRBV6-5 and TRBJ2-2; D ambiguous. Germline V gene sequence: CDR1 MNHEY, CDR2 SVGAGI. The CDR3 length is 12 residues. The germline V and J ends were trimmed by 8 bases and 4 bases, with 8 bases remaining between them. CDR3 sequence (DNA): TGTGCCAGCGAGGACGTCACCGGGGAGCTGTTTTTT. This sequence encodes CASEDVTGELFF.

This CDR3 is CAREMNTEAFF. CDR3 DNA: TGTGCCAGGGAGATGAACACTGAAGCTTTCTTT. This sequence joins TRBV2 and TRBJ1-1; D gene ambiguous. CDR3 length: 11 residues. CDR1 is SNHLY and CDR2 is FYNNEI in the germline V gene. The V gene lost 9 bases and the J gene lost 0 bases, with 5 bases spanning the gap.

V usage is TRBV5-1 and J usage is TRBJ2-1, with 8 bases that match TRBD2. CDR3 length: 16 residues. CDR1 is SGHRS, CDR2 YFSETQ, per germline. Unmatched junction bases numbered 6, after V lost 2 bases and J lost 2 bases. CDR3 nucleotide sequence: TGCGCCAGCAGCTTAGCGGGAGCCCCCCCCTACAATGAGCAGTTCTTC. Its protein product is CASSLAGAPPYNEQFF.

The chain is built from TRBV6-5 and TRBJ2-7; 12 bases align to TRBD1. Losses at the gene ends were 6 bases for V and 4 bases for J; bases not matched to a gene: 7. Germline CDR1 is MNHEY and CDR2 is SVGAGI. The CDR3 is made up of 15 amino acids. The CDR3 spells CASSPGTGGRYEQYF. CDR3 bases: TGTGCCAGCAGCCCCGGGACAGGGGGCCGATACGAGCAGTACTTC.

The rearrangement joins TRBV2 to TRBJ2-6, with D possibly being TRBD1 (5 bases). V lost 6 bases and J lost 0, with 12 bases in between. The CDR3 has 16 residues. The germline V gene encodes CDR1 SNHLY and CDR2 FYNNEI. CDR3: CASRRTTGSGANVLTF. DNA for the CDR3: TGTGCCAGCAGAAGGACAACCGGCTCTGGGGCCAACGTCCTGACTTTC.

Only one count was recorded for this clone. This chain joins TRBV5-1 and TRBJ1-6; the D gene is possibly TRBD1 (5 bases). The CDR3 length is 17 residues. Trimming stripped 1 base from V and 9 bases from J, with 20 bases between. Germline V lookup: CDR1 SGHRS, CDR2 YFSETQ. CDR3 DNA sequence: TGCGCCAGCAGCTTGTCGGAGGGGACCCATCCTCCTTCACCCCTCCACTTT. Protein product: CASSLSEGTHPPSPLHF.

The rearrangement links TRBV6-6 to TRBJ1-2, with 8 bases matching TRBD1. Germline V CDR1 and CDR2: MNHNY, SVGAGI (reference sequence). J was trimmed by 8 bases and V by 6 bases; bases with no gene match: 8. CDR3 length: 13 residues. CDR3 region: CASRHGQGEGYTF. As DNA, the CDR3 is TGTGCCAGCAGACATGGACAGGGAGAGGGCTACACCTTC.